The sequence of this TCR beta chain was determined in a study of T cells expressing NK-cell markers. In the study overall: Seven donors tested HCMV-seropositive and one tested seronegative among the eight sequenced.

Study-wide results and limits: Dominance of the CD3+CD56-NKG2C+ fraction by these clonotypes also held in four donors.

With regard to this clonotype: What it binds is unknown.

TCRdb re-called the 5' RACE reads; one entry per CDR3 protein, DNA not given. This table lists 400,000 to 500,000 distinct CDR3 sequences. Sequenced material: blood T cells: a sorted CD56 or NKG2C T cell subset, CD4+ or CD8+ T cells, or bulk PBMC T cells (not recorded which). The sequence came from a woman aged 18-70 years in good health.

This CDR3 is CASSRQVAGGPGTDTQYF. V gene TRBV11-2 combines with J gene TRBJ2-3; TCRdb reports TRBD2, a call that lacks DNA to check it against. Germline CDR1 SGHAT, CDR2 FQNNGV. The CDR3 is 18 amino acids.